One and the same sample provided the 27 T cell receptor beta chains below, sequenced in a study of blood T cells in healthy people across ages. Primers used in a second PCR of about 7 to 12 cycles were a sample-barcoded 5' primer and a J-beta primer mix. MiXCR was run by TCRdb on the 5' RACE reads, yielding one entry per CDR3 protein. The repertoire holds 600,000 to 850,000 distinct CDR3 sequences, with about 40% as singletons. The sequenced material came from blood. These receptors came from a woman aged 60-75 years in good health.

Only a few counts were recorded for this clonotype. This chain joins TRBV7-3 and TRBJ2-7, with unresolved D. Trimming stripped 5 bases from V and 7 bases from J, with 18 bases between. Germline CDR1 SGHTA, CDR2 FQGTGA. The length of the CDR3 is 14 residues. The CDR3 DNA reads as TGTGCCAGCAGCCCAGGTGACCCCCGAAGTGAGCAGTACTTC. It yields the protein CASSPGDPRSEQYF.

About this clonotype: An end of the junction does not agree with germline; a read error may underlie this. The chain recombines TRBV10-3 with TRBJ2-5; 10 positions agree with TRBD2. The end of the DNA fits TRBJ2-7 better, so the J call may be wrong. Germline assignment: CDR1 ENHRY and CDR2 SYGVKD. The length of the CDR3 is 15 residues. CDR3 sequence reads: CATSEQREGWGEQYF. The DNA for the CDR3 is TGTGCCACCAGTGAGCAGCGGGAGGGTTGGGGCGAGCAGTACTTC.

This clonotype has more than one count but fewer than ten. The gene calls are TRBV9 and TRBJ1-2; D is undetermined. The CDR3 has 14 amino acids. The germline V and J ends were trimmed by 4 bases and 8 bases, with 18 bases remaining between them. Germline CDR1 reads SGDLS; CDR2 reads YYNGEE. The CDR3 region has the DNA TGTGCCAGCAGCTCCATCCGTGAGGGTCAGGGCTACACCTTC. Its translation is CASSSIREGQGYTF.

The DNA of the CDR3 is TGTGCCACCAGTGATTTGAAAGTAGAGGGTCCCAATCAGCCCCAGCATTTT. Translated: CATSDLKVEGPNQPQHF. The J gene is TRBJ1-5, the V gene TRBV24-1; D gene ambiguous. The CDR3 extends over 17 amino acids. The germline V gene encodes CDR1 KGHDR and CDR2 SFDVKD. Between the trimmed V and J ends, which lost 0 bases and 3 bases, there was a span of 14 bases.

This chain uses TRBV4-1 with TRBJ2-3, with TRBD2 matching over 11 bases. With 4 bases clipped from V and 2 bases from J, the junction kept 8 bases outside the gene matches. CDR3 length equals 17 residues. The germline V gene encodes CDR1 MGHRA and CDR2 YSYEKL. The CDR3 coding sequence is TGCGCCAGCAGCCGAGAACTAGCGGGGGTGGTCACAGATACGCAGTATTTT. This sequence encodes CASSRELAGVVTDTQYF.

CDR3 residues: CASSLTRGRGRGTGELFF. CDR3 in DNA: TGTGCCAGCAGCTTAACCCGTGGCAGGGGCCGTGGCACCGGGGAGCTGTTTTTT. The chain recombines TRBV7-2 with TRBJ2-2, with D maybe TRBD1 (6 bases). The CDR3 has 18 residues. CDR1 is SGHTA, CDR2 FQGNSA, per germline. V dropped 2 bases and J dropped 4 bases, with 20 bases sitting between them. The entire variable domain, with the rest obtained from reference TRBV7-2 and TRBJ2-2, is as follows: GAGVSQSPSNKVTEKGKDVELRCDPISGHTALYWYRQSLGQGLEFLIYFQGNSAPDKSGLPSDRFSAERTGGSVSTLTIQRTQQEDSAVYLCASSLTRGRGRGTGELFFGEGSRLTVL.

This clonotype was observed a few times. The rearrangement joins TRBV9 to TRBJ1-2; D gene ambiguous. The CDR3 runs 14 residues. Germline assignment: CDR1 SGDLS and CDR2 YYNGEE. Trimming cost V 1 base and J 4 bases, with 11 bases left between them. The CDR3 sequence is CASSVKGNGYGYTF. CDR3 DNA sequence: TGTGCCAGCAGCGTAAAGGGAAACGGCTATGGCTACACCTTC.

About this clonotype itself: At one end, the junction sequence differs from germline, possibly due to a read error. The chain uses TRBV5-1 and TRBJ1-6; D may be TRBD1 (5 bases). Germline V gene lookup returns CDR1 SGHRS and CDR2 YFSETQ. The CDR3 runs 13 residues. CDR3 DNA sequence: TGTGCCAGCAGTTTGGGGAGGGACTCACCCCTCCACTTT. It is translated as CASSLGRDSPLHF.

The table lists this clonotype with a few counts. This chain connects TRBV5-1 to TRBJ1-2; the match to TRBD1 covers 10 bases. J lost 7 bases, V lost 4 bases, and 7 bases had no gene match. CDR3 length equals 14 residues. CDR1 and CDR2 (germline): SGHRS, YFSETQ. DNA of the CDR3: TGCGCCAGCAGCCCCGACAGGGGGCTTAGTGGCTACACCTTC. Protein: CASSPDRGLSGYTF.

This chain uses TRBV18 with TRBJ2-1, with D perhaps TRBD1 or TRBD2 (7 bases each). V lost 3 bases and J lost 4, with 19 bases in between. The V gene's germline CDR1 is KGHSH and CDR2 LQKENI. This CDR3 contains 17 residues. DNA for the CDR3: TGTGCCAGCTCACCTCCAGGGGGGCTAGCGGTGTACAATGAGCAGTTCTTC. It translates to CASSPPGGLAVYNEQFF. The whole variable domain, filled in from reference TRBV18 and TRBJ2-1, reads NAGVMQNPRHLVRRRGQEARLRCSPMKGHSHVYWYRQLPEEGLKFMVYLQKENIIDESGMPKERFSAEFPKEGPSILRIQQVVRGDSAAYFCASSPPGGLAVYNEQFFGPGTRLTVL.

This sequence joins TRBV11-1 and TRBJ2-7; TRBD2 matches at 8 bases. Germline CDR1 SGHAT, CDR2 FQDESV (reference sequence). With V trimmed by 5 bases and J by 2 bases, 5 bases remained unmatched. This CDR3 spans 14 amino acids. The CDR3 region is CASSTGGHPYEQYF. The CDR3 DNA is TGTGCCAGCAGCACGGGGGGGCACCCCTACGAGCAGTACTTC.

This clonotype was found a few times. The chain uses TRBV27 and TRBJ2-7; D might be TRBD1 (6 bases). The CDR3 totals 15 residues. The germline V gene encodes CDR1 MNHEY and CDR2 SMNVEV (reference sequence). The V and J ends lost 6 bases and 0 bases respectively, with 15 bases between them. CDR3: CASRLSRDTSYEQYF. CDR3 nucleotide sequence: TGTGCCAGCAGACTCTCCCGGGACACCTCCTACGAGCAGTACTTC.

This chain connects TRBV5-1 to TRBJ1-4; D call uncertain. This CDR3 is built from 15 residues. Trimming shortened V by 4 bases and J by 8 bases, and 18 bases separated the two germline ends. Germline V gene data show CDR1 as SGHRS and CDR2 as YFSETQ. CDR3 in DNA: TGCGCCAGCAGCCGGAAGGGTGCTCCGGAGGAAAAACTGTTTTTT. Protein: CASSRKGAPEEKLFF.

The chain combines TRBV15 with TRBJ2-4; TRBD1 is a possible D gene (6 bases). Trimming pared 3 bases from V and 6 bases from J, leaving 27 bases between. The CDR3 covers 19 residues. Germline CDR1 LNHNV, CDR2 YYDKDF (reference sequence). In DNA form, the CDR3 reads TGTGCCACCAGCAGCAGGGTCGCCGGGACACAATTTTTCCCAAACATTCAGTACTTC. Translation: CATSSRVAGTQFFPNIQYF.

The V call is TRBV11-2, the J call TRBJ2-7; no clear D. The DNA matches TRBJ2-5 better at its end, which makes the J call doubtful. This CDR3 region has 12 residues. Germline CDR1 and CDR2: SGHAT and FQNNGV. CDR3 loop: CASGSARGTQYF. The CDR3 DNA is TGTGCCAGCGGATCGGCCAGAGGGACCCAGTACTTC.

In its sample, this clonotype was seen once. Since a much larger clone is just one base distant, this may be a read error. The chain combines TRBV7-2 with TRBJ2-3, with D uncertain. CDR1 is SGHTA, CDR2 FQGNSA, per germline. The CDR3 is made up of 12 amino acids. The CDR3 region has the DNA TGTGTCAGCACCCTCTCCGCAGATACGCAGTATTTT. Amino acid sequence: CVSTLSADTQYF.

This clonotype was picked up one time. The chain has TRBV29-1 and TRBJ2-7; unclear D gene. The CDR3 is 11 residues long. V lost 4 bases and J lost 7, with 11 bases in between. Germline assignment: CDR1 SQVTM and CDR2 ANQGSEA. The CDR3 reads CSVGILSEQYF. Written as DNA, the CDR3 is TGCAGCGTTGGTATCCTCTCGGAGCAGTACTTC.

This clonotype was seen at least ten times. J is TRBJ2-7 and V is TRBV20-1; D call uncertain. Germline V gives CDR1 DFQATT, CDR2 SNEGSKA (reference sequence). The CDR3 has 13 residues. Trimming took 6 bases from V and 4 from J, leaving 16 bases between them. Written as DNA, the CDR3 is TGCAGTGCATGGGAAACCCCCGAATACGAGCAGTACTTC. Amino acids: CSAWETPEYEQYF.

This chain links TRBV20-1 with TRBJ1-3; TRBD1 is a possible D gene (6 bases). From germline, CDR1 is DFQATT and CDR2 SNEGSKA (reference sequence). Trimming took off 3 bases at V and 0 bases at J, with 15 bases between the two ends. This CDR3 has 16 residues. CDR3 loop: CSARGGQTNSGNTIYF. The CDR3 nucleotides read TGCAGTGCTAGGGGAGGACAGACAAACTCTGGAAACACCATATATTTT.

The chain uses TRBV7-3 and TRBJ1-2, with D possibly being TRBD1 (5 bases). V shed 1 base and J shed 8 bases, with 14 bases lying between them. The length of the CDR3 is 14 residues. CDR1 and CDR2 from the germline V gene are SGHTA and FQGTGA. CDR3 coding DNA: TGTGCCAGCAGCTTAATTGGGCAGGGCTTCGGCTACACCTTC. Translation gives CASSLIGQGFGYTF.

The gene calls are TRBV6-2 or TRBV6-3 and TRBJ2-1; perhaps D is TRBD1 or TRBD2 (6 bases each). The CDR3 runs 13 residues. Between the trimmed V and J ends, which lost 6 bases and 7 bases, there was a span of 13 bases. Looked up from germline, CDR1 is MNHEY and CDR2 is SVGEGT. Here the CDR3 reads CASSKGGGNEQFF. The CDR3 DNA reads as TGTGCCAGCAGCAAGGGGGGTGGGAATGAGCAGTTCTTC.

This sequence joins TRBV12-3 or TRBV12-4 and TRBJ2-3; D may be TRBD1 or TRBD2 (5 bases each). V lost 2 bases, J lost 4 bases, and 10 bases lay in between. This CDR3 has 14 residues. The CDR3 reads CASSLSEGPDTQYF. The DNA for the CDR3 is TGTGCCAGCAGTTTAAGCGAGGGGCCAGATACGCAGTATTTT.

About this clonotype: This may come from a read error, since a much larger clone is one base off. The genes are TRBV4-1 and TRBJ2-4; 14 positions agree with TRBD2. Germline trimming cut 0 bases from V and 13 bases from J; bases unmatched to any gene: 11. CDR1 MGHRA and CDR2 YSYEKL come from the germline V gene. This CDR3 has 17 amino acids. CDR3: CASSQDGTSGSPYGQYF. The CDR3 nucleotides read TGCGCCAGCAGCCAAGATGGGACTAGCGGGAGCCCCTACGGGCAGTACTTC.

The CDR3 here is CASSLVWVAGGRDTQYF. DNA of the CDR3: TGTGCCAGCAGCTTAGTGTGGGTAGCGGGGGGCAGGGATACGCAGTATTTT. The chain links TRBV7-2 to TRBJ2-3; 10 bases align to TRBD2. CDR3 length: 17 residues. CDR1 and CDR2 (germline): SGHTA, FQGNSA. V lost 1 base and J lost 6; bases outside the gene matches: 10.

V is TRBV6-2 or TRBV6-3 and J is TRBJ2-6, with D unclear. Germline lookup yields CDR1 MNHEY and CDR2 SVGEGT. CDR3 length equals 19 residues. V lost 0 bases, J lost 0 bases, and 15 bases lay in between. The CDR3 nucleotides read TGTGCCAGCAGTTACTCCCCGGGCCGATTGGACTCTGGGGCCAACGTCCTGACTTTC. Its protein product is CASSYSPGRLDSGANVLTF.

This clonotype occurred a few times. The chain is built from TRBV28 and TRBJ2-1, with D perhaps TRBD2 (6 bases). Trimming took off 2 bases at V and 10 bases at J, with 15 bases between the two ends. The CDR3 contains 14 residues. Germline-derived CDR1 and CDR2 are MDHEN and SYDVKM. The CDR3 sequence: CASSLSGPTVEQFF. The DNA of the CDR3 is TGTGCCAGCAGTTTAAGCGGGCCCACGGTCGAGCAGTTCTTC. The full variable domain, completed using reference TRBV28 and TRBJ2-1, is DVKVTQSSRYLVKRTGEKVFLECVQDMDHENMFWYRQDPGLGLRLIYFSYDVKMKEKGDIPEGYSVSREKKERFSLILESASTNQTSMYLCASSLSGPTVEQFFGPGTRLTVL.

The chain uses TRBV7-6 and TRBJ2-1; 11 bases are shared with TRBD2. CDR1 SGHVS and CDR2 FNYEAQ come from the germline V gene. J gave up 5 bases and V 6 bases, and 6 bases lay outside the gene matches. CDR3 size: 15 residues. The CDR3 is CASRRIAGGHNEQFF. In DNA form, the CDR3 reads TGTGCCAGCAGGCGAATAGCGGGGGGGCACAATGAGCAGTTCTTC.